The 20 T cell receptor beta chains listed next were all sequenced from one sample in a study of cytomegalovirus exposure and HLA in healthy donors. With 60 Vbeta and 13 Jbeta primers, the PCR was carried out. TCRdb's copy holds only in-frame clones and misses some; the assay was immunoSEQ multiplex PCR. The sample lists 85,000 to 90,000 clones; 85% were seen once. Sequenced: PBMCs. The receptors derive from a man aged 40-49 years in good health and CMV-seropositive.

V and J are TRBV30 and TRBJ2-5; the D is unclear. The V gene's germline CDR1 is GTSNPN and CDR2 SVGIG (reference sequence). The CDR3 is made up of 11 amino acids. Deletions cut 3 bases from V and 9 bases from J, with 11 bases between. The CDR3 loop reads CAWRAEAAQYF. DNA of the CDR3: TGTGCCTGGAGAGCCGAGGCTGCCCAGTACTTC. The whole variable domain, remainder taken from reference TRBV30 and TRBJ2-5, is SQTIHQWPATLVQPVGSPLSLECTVEGTSNPNLYWYRQAAGRGLQLLFYSVGIGQISSEVPQNLSASRPQDRQFILSSKKLLLSDSGFYLCAWRAEAAQYFGPGTRLLVL.

This chain links TRBV5-1 with TRBJ1-6, with a tentative D call TRBD1 (6 bases). The CDR3 sequence is 14 residues long. CDR1 SGHRS and CDR2 YFSETQ come from the germline V gene. V was clipped by 0 bases and J by 7 bases, with 8 bases between them. CDR3 coding DNA: TGCGCCAGCAGCTTGGACGACAGGAATTCACCCCTCCACTTT. The encoded protein is CASSLDDRNSPLHF.

The CDR3 DNA reads as TGTGCCAGTAGTATTTCCAGCGGGAGTCTTGTGGTCCAAGAGACCCAGTACTTC. This gives the protein CASSISSGSLVVQETQYF. This sequence joins TRBV19 and TRBJ2-5; 8 bases agree with TRBD2. V dropped 3 bases and J dropped 1; count of bases not matched to a gene: 13. Germline CDR1 is LNHDA and CDR2 is SQIVND (reference sequence). The CDR3 is made up of 18 amino acids. Full variable domain (outside the CDR3, taken from reference TRBV19 and TRBJ2-5): DGGITQSPKYLFRKEGQNVTLSCEQNLNHDAMYWYRQDPGQGLRLIYYSQIVNDFQKGDIAEGYSVSREKKESFPLTVTSAQKNPTAFYLCASSISSGSLVVQETQYFGPGTRLLVL.

This rearrangement joins TRBV29-1 to TRBJ2-1, with 8 bases fitting TRBD1. With V trimmed by 6 bases and J by 2 bases, 0 bases remained unmatched. Germline CDR1 is SQVTM and CDR2 is ANQGSEA. This CDR3 spans 12 amino acids. The CDR3 sequence is CSVGQAYNEQFF. The CDR3 nucleotides are TGCAGCGTGGGACAGGCCTACAATGAGCAGTTCTTC.

The chain joins TRBV2 to TRBJ2-4; 10 positions agree with TRBD1. Germline V lookup: CDR1 SNHLY, CDR2 FYNNEI. After removal of 3 bases from V and 6 bases from J, the junction contained 5 bases not matched to a gene. This CDR3 spans 15 amino acids. CDR3 amino acids: CASSERTGGGNIQYF. CDR3 DNA sequence: TGTGCCAGCAGTGAGCGGACAGGGGGAGGAAACATTCAGTACTTC.

This clone is a singleton in its sample. The chain uses TRBV9 and TRBJ2-4; 13 nucleotides match TRBD2. The CDR3 is made up of 16 amino acids. V lost 6 bases and J lost 4; bases outside the gene matches: 7. Germline lookup yields CDR1 SGDLS and CDR2 YYNGEE. The CDR3 DNA sequence: TGTGCCAGCACAACTTTACTAGCGGGAGGGAAAAACATTCAGTACTTC. Amino acid sequence: CASTTLLAGGKNIQYF.

This sequence joins TRBV11-3 and TRBJ2-3; D unresolved. Germline lookup yields CDR1 SGHNT and CDR2 YENEEA. CDR3 length: 15 residues. Trimming stripped 4 bases from V and 0 bases from J, with 11 bases between. CDR3: CASSSHTRSTDTQYF. The CDR3 DNA follows: TGTGCCAGCAGCTCCCACACCCGTAGCACAGATACGCAGTATTTT.

The chain carries TRBV5-1 and TRBJ2-2; D is undetermined. The germline V gene encodes CDR1 SGHRS and CDR2 YFSETQ. Trimming took off 0 bases at V and 4 bases at J, with 10 bases between the two ends. The CDR3 has 15 amino acids. For the CDR3, the DNA is TGCGCCAGCAGCTTGGACGGGTTCGCCACCGGGGAGCTGTTTTTT. Encoded protein: CASSLDGFATGELFF.

The V call is TRBV7-9, the J call TRBJ1-1, with a weak D call TRBD1 (5 bases). The CDR3 extends over 14 amino acids. Germline CDR1 is SEHNR and CDR2 is FQNEAQ (reference sequence). Trimming removed 1 base from V and 5 bases from J, with 11 bases in between. CDR3 residues: CASSLVGVGTEAFF. DNA of the CDR3: TGTGCCAGCAGCTTAGTAGGGGTGGGGACTGAAGCTTTCTTT.

V and J are TRBV19 and TRBJ1-2; 7 bases map to TRBD1. This CDR3 is 15 amino acids long. V lost 1 base and J lost 1; bases outside the gene matches: 3. CDR1 LNHDA and CDR2 SQIVND come from the germline V gene (reference sequence). This CDR3 is CASSIANRGNYGYTF. In DNA form, the CDR3 reads TGTGCCAGTAGTATAGCTAACAGGGGTAACTATGGCTACACCTTC.

The V call is TRBV30, the J call TRBJ2-2; 8 nucleotides match TRBD1. This CDR3 is built from 14 residues. The germline gives CDR1 GTSNPN, CDR2 SVGIG (reference sequence). J was trimmed by 1 base and V by 5 bases; bases with no gene match: 3. The CDR3 is CAWRTGWNTGELFF. The CDR3 DNA sequence: TGTGCCTGGCGGACAGGGTGGAACACCGGGGAGCTGTTTTTT. The whole variable domain, filled in from reference TRBV30 and TRBJ2-2, reads SQTIHQWPATLVQPVGSPLSLECTVEGTSNPNLYWYRQAAGRGLQLLFYSVGIGQISSEVPQNLSASRPQDRQFILSSKKLLLSDSGFYLCAWRTGWNTGELFFGEGSRLTVL.

V and J are TRBV2 and TRBJ1-2; 8 positions agree with TRBD1. This CDR3 is 14 amino acids long. With V trimmed by 3 bases and J by 5 bases, 5 bases remained unmatched. CDR1 is SNHLY and CDR2 is FYNNEI in the germline V gene. Written as DNA, the CDR3 is TGTGCCAGCAGTGATGCCACAGGGGGGTATGGCTACACCTTC. It yields the protein CASSDATGGYGYTF. The full variable domain, rest sourced from reference TRBV2 and TRBJ1-2, is EPEVTQTPSHQVTQMGQEVILRCVPISNHLYFYWYRQILGQKVEFLVSFYNNEISEKSEIFDDQFSVERPDGSNFTLKIRSTKLEDSAMYFCASSDATGGYGYTFGSGTRLTVV.

The chain is built from TRBV6-5 and TRBJ2-4; a weak D match, TRBD1 (5 bases). CDR1 is MNHEY, CDR2 SVGAGI, per germline. CDR3 length: 14 amino acids. V dropped 6 bases and J dropped 1 base, with 10 bases sitting between them. CDR3 amino acids: CASRTRDAKNIQYF. The DNA for the CDR3 is TGTGCCAGCAGAACCAGGGATGCCAAAAACATTCAGTACTTC.

This clone was found once. The V and J genes are TRBV25-1 and TRBJ2-5; D may be TRBD2 (5 bases). Trimming stripped 1 base from V and 5 bases from J, with 14 bases between. Germline CDR1 is MGHDK and CDR2 is SYGVNS. This CDR3 has 15 residues. CDR3: CASSEFSGRGETQYF. DNA of the CDR3: TGTGCCAGCAGTGAATTTAGTGGGAGAGGGGAGACCCAGTACTTC.

The chain couples TRBV6-1 to TRBJ2-7; possibly TRBD2 for D (6 bases). In germline, CDR1 is MNHNS, CDR2 SASEGT. V was trimmed by 5 bases and J by 0 bases, leaving 17 bases between them. The CDR3 contains 16 residues. As DNA, the CDR3 is TGTGCCAGCAGTAAAGACAACGGGAGAGGCTCCTACGAGCAGTACTTC. It yields the protein CASSKDNGRGSYEQYF.

The chain has TRBV5-1 and TRBJ2-1; maybe TRBD2 (5 bases). V gave up 0 bases and J gave up 10 bases, with 11 bases separating them. The CDR3 is 13 residues long. Germline V gene sequence: CDR1 SGHRS, CDR2 YFSETQ. CDR3 loop: CASSLAVAREQFF. CDR3 in DNA: TGCGCCAGCAGCTTGGCCGTAGCGCGCGAGCAGTTCTTC. Drawing the rest from reference TRBV5-1 and TRBJ2-1, the complete variable domain is KAGVTQTPRYLIKTRGQQVTLSCSPISGHRSVSWYQQTPGQGLQFLFEYFSETQRNKGNFPGRFSGRQFSNSRSEMNVSTLELGDSALYLCASSLAVAREQFFGPGTRLTVL.

This chain uses TRBV4-1 with TRBJ2-4, with 9 bases matching TRBD1. With V trimmed by 0 bases and J by 1 base, 7 bases remained unmatched. Germline V gives CDR1 MGHRA, CDR2 YSYEKL. This CDR3 is 18 amino acids long. In nucleotides, the CDR3 is TGCGCCAGCAGCCAAGATCCGGGACAGGGCGTCGCCAAAAACATTCAGTACTTC. Amino acids: CASSQDPGQGVAKNIQYF.

V and J are TRBV28 and TRBJ2-4; 7 positions agree with TRBD2. CDR3 length equals 15 residues. The trim removed 6 bases at V and 2 bases at J, leaving 7 bases unmatched. Germline values: CDR1 MDHEN, CDR2 SYDVKM. The CDR3 loop reads CASSPTLASKNIQYF. Written as DNA, the CDR3 is TGTGCCAGCAGCCCCACACTAGCGTCCAAAAACATTCAGTACTTC.

J is TRBJ1-1 and V is TRBV20-1; possibly TRBD1 for D (5 bases). V was shortened by 6 bases and J by 7 bases, with 12 bases between the two germline ends. CDR1 is DFQATT, CDR2 SNEGSKA, per germline (reference sequence). This CDR3 is built from 11 residues. This CDR3 is CSARTPLEAFF. DNA for the CDR3: TGCAGTGCACGGACACCCCTTGAAGCTTTCTTT.

The J gene is TRBJ1-4, the V gene TRBV27; D is unresolved. This CDR3 region has 12 residues. CDR1 is MNHEY, CDR2 SMNVEV, per germline (reference sequence). V lost 6 bases to trimming and J lost 8 bases, with 10 bases between them. The CDR3 spells CASSRGREKLFF. The DNA of the CDR3 is TGTGCCAGCAGCCGTGGCAGGGAAAAACTGTTTTTT.